This T cell receptor (beta chain) was sequenced in a study of blood T cell repertoires in COVID-19. Study overall: Acute and convalescent COVID-19 samples came from the United States, Italy and Spain.

CDR3 length equals 17 residues. The V end was cut by 9 bases, the J end by 0 bases, with 21 bases between. Germline CDR1 is LNHNV and CDR2 is YYDKDF (reference sequence). The table came from immunoSEQ multiplex PCR; TCRdb's copy has only in-frame clones and leaves some out. The sample has roughly 81,000 clones; over 80% are singletons. Input material: peripheral blood. The rearrangement links TRBV15 to TRBJ1-5; D is ambiguous. This sequence originates from a woman aged 65 to 85 with acute or convalescent COVID-19. The CDR3 nucleotides are TGTGCCACGATTACTCGAGGTGGAGGGATTAGCAATCAGCCCCAGCATTTT. It codes for CATITRGGGISNQPQHF.